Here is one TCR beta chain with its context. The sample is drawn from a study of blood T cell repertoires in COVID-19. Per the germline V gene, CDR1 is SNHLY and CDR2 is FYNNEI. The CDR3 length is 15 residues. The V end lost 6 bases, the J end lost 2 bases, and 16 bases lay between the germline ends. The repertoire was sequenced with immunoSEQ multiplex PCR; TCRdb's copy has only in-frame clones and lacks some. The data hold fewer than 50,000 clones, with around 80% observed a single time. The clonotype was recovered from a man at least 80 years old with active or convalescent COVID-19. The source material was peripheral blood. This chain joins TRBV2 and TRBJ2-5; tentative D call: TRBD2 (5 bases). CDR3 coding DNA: TGTGCCAGCAGCCTCGGACTGATCGGGCAAGAGACCCAGTACTTC. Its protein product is CASSLGLIGQETQYF.